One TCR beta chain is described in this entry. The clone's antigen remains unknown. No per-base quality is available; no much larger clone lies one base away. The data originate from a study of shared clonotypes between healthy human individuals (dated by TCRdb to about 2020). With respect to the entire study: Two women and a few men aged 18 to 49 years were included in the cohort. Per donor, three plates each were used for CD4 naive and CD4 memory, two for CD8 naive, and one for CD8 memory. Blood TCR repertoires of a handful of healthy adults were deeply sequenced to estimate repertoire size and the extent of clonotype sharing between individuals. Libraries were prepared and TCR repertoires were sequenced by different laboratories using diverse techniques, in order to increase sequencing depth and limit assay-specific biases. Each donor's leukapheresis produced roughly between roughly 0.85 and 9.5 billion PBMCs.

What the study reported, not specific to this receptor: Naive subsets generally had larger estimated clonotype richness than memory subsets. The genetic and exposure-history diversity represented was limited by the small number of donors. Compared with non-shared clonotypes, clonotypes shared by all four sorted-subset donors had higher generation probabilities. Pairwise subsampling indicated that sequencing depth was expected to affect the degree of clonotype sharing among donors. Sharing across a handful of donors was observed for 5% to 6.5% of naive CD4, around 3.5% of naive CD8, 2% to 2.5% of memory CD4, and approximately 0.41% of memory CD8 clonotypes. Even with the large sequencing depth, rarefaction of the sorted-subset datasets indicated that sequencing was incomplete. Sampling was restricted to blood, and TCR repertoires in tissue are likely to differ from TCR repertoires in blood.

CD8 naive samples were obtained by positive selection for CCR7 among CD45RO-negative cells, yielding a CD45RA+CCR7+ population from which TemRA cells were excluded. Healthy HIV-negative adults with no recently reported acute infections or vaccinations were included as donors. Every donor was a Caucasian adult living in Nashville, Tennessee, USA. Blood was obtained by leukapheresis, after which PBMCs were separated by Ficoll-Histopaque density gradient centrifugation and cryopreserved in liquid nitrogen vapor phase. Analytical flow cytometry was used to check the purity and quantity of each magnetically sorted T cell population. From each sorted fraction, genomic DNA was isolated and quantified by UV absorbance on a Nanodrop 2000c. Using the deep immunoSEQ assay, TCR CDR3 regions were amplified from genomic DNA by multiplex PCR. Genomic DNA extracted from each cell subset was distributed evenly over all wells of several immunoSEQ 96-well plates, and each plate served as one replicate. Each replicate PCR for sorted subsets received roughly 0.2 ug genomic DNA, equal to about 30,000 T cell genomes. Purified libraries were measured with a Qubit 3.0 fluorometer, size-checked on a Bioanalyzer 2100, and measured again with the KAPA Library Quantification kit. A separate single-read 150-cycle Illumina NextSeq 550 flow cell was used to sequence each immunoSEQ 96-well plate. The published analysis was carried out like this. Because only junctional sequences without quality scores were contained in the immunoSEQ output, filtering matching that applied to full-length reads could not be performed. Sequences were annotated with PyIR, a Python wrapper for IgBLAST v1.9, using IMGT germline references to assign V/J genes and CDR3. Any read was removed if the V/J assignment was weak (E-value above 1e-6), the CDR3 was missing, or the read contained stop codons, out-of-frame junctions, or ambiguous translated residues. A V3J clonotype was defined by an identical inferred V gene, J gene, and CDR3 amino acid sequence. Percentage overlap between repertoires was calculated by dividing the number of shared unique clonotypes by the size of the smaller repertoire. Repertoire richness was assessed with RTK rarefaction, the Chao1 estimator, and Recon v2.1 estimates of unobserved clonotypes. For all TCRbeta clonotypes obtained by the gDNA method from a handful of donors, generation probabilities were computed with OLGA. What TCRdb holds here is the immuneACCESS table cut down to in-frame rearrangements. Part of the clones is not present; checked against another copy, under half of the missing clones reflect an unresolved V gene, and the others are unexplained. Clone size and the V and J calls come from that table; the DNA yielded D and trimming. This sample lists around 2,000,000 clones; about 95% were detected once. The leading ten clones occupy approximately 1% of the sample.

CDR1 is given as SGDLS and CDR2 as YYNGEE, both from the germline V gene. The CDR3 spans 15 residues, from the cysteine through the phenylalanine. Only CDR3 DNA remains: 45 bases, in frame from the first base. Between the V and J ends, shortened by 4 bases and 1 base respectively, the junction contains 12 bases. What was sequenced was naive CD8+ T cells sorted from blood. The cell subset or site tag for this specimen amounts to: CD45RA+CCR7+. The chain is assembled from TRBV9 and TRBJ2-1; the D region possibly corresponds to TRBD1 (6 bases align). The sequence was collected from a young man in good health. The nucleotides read TGTGCCAGCAGCCCGAGACAGGTTTCCTACAATGAGCAGTTCTTC. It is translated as CASSPRQVSYNEQFF.